In its sample, the clone carrying this TCR beta chain was seen once. Its specificity is unknown. Germline loops: CDR1 LNHDA, CDR2 SQIVND (reference sequence). The CDR3 covers 13 residues. V gave up 6 bases and J gave up 0 bases, with 9 bases separating them. Libraries were prepared by immunoSEQ multiplex PCR; TCRdb keeps only in-frame clonotypes and omits some of them. The repertoire holds about 140,000 clones, with 88% as singletons. The data are from a study of cytomegalovirus exposure and HLA in healthy donors. Whole-study context: The roughly 120 validation repertoires used the same platform as the roughly 670 first-cohort repertoires, a later analysis reported.

Whole-study findings and limits: The classifier was said to identify cytomegalovirus status with high specificity and sensitivity. Three CMV-associated chains were confirmed in vitro to be specific for CMV antigens.

This clonotype originated in a woman aged 18-29 years in good health and CMV-seropositive. The J gene is TRBJ2-7, the V gene TRBV19; D not resolved. Sequenced: PBMCs. CDR3 coding DNA: TGTGCCAGTAGAGCCCCCGGCTCCTACGAGCAGTACTTC. Translating it yields CASRAPGSYEQYF. Using reference TRBV19 and TRBJ2-7 for the parts outside the CDR3, the full variable domain is DGGITQSPKYLFRKEGQNVTLSCEQNLNHDAMYWYRQDPGQGLRLIYYSQIVNDFQKGDIAEGYSVSREKKESFPLTVTSAQKNPTAFYLCASRAPGSYEQYFGPGTRLTVT.